A single sample gave rise to the 27 T cell receptor beta chains below, sequenced in a study of Ad26.COV2.S vaccination and SARS-CoV-2 variants. The treatment here: roughly 20 received Ad26.COV2.S at low or high dose, single or two shots; roughly five received placebo; per-sample allocation not given. Sampling was performed 63 days after the first vaccine or placebo injection. TCRdb keeps only in-frame clones here, not all; method: immunoSEQ multiplex PCR. The table lists hundreds of thousands of clones, around 88% of them singletons. The sample here was peripheral blood, taken in a trial of Ad26.COV2.S vaccine versus placebo. These receptors came from a person aged 18-60 years who received the Ad26.COV2.S COVID-19 vaccine or a placebo.

The chain has TRBV5-4 and TRBJ1-5; D is ambiguous. The germline V and J ends were trimmed by 1 base and 5 bases, with 7 bases remaining between them. Germline-derived CDR1 and CDR2 are SGHNT and YYREEE (reference sequence). The CDR3 has 13 residues. CDR3 residues: CASSLSADQPQHF. CDR3 sequence (DNA): TGTGCCAGCAGCTTGTCCGCAGATCAGCCCCAGCATTTT.

This chain links TRBV19 with TRBJ1-5; D gene unclear. Per the germline V gene, CDR1 is LNHDA and CDR2 is SQIVND (reference sequence). V lost 1 base and J 3 bases, leaving 4 bases between the germline ends. The CDR3 has 13 residues. The DNA of the CDR3 is TGTGCCAGTAGTATAGGAAACAATCAGCCCCAGCATTTT. Its protein is CASSIGNNQPQHF.

This chain uses TRBV7-9 with TRBJ2-1, with 9 bases lining up with TRBD1. CDR3 length: 17 amino acids. In germline, CDR1 is SEHNR, CDR2 FQNEAQ (reference sequence). Germline trimming cut 2 bases from V and 1 base from J; bases unmatched to any gene: 6. The CDR3 protein is CASSLTGGFASYNEQFF. DNA for the CDR3: TGTGCCAGCAGCTTAACAGGGGGCTTCGCGTCCTACAATGAGCAGTTCTTC.

As to this clone: Other DNA sequences in this sample translate to the same CDR3. The V and J genes are TRBV3-1 (or the pseudogene TRBV3-2) and TRBJ1-1, with D possibly being TRBD1 (5 bases). Germline values: CDR1 LGHDT, CDR2 YNNKEL (reference sequence). Trimming removed 1 base from V and 4 bases from J, with 7 bases in between. The CDR3 contains 13 residues. In DNA, the CDR3 is TGTGCCAGCAGCCAAGCAGGGCTCACTGAAGCTTTCTTT. Translation gives CASSQAGLTEAFF.

The chain has TRBV28 and TRBJ2-7; 7 bases are a match to TRBD1. CDR1 and CDR2 (germline): MDHEN, SYDVKM. With V trimmed by 5 bases and J by 3 bases, 4 bases remained unmatched. This CDR3 has 13 residues. The DNA for the CDR3 is TGTGCCAGCAGTGGGACAGAGGGCTACGAGCAGTACTTC. Amino acid sequence: CASSGTEGYEQYF.

V and J are TRBV6-5 and TRBJ2-7, with D possibly being TRBD1 (6 bases). The CDR3 totals 13 residues. Germline V lookup: CDR1 MNHEY, CDR2 SVGAGI. V was cut by 6 bases and J by 4 bases, with 13 bases left in between. CDR3: CASRLDRLYEQYF. The CDR3 region has the DNA TGTGCCAGCAGGCTTGACAGGCTATACGAGCAGTACTTC.

Here the CDR3 reads CASSPGGTGTLGQYF. In nucleotides, the CDR3 is TGTGCCAGCAGCCCCGGGGGGACAGGGACGCTCGGGCAGTACTTC. The chain recombines TRBV28 with TRBJ2-7; 9 bases match TRBD1. Trimming at V came to 6 bases and at J to 9 bases, leaving 15 bases not matched to a gene. Germline V gene sequence: CDR1 MDHEN, CDR2 SYDVKM. This CDR3 comprises 15 residues.

This sequence joins TRBV15 and TRBJ1-1; possible D gene TRBD1, 5 bases. The germline CDR1 and CDR2 sequences are LNHNV and YYDKDF (reference sequence). V gave up 0 bases and J gave up 5 bases, with 7 bases separating them. This CDR3 has 13 residues. The CDR3 region has the DNA TGTGCCACCAGCAGAGATGGGGGGACTGAAGCTTTCTTT. This encodes CATSRDGGTEAFF.

This clone was picked up one time. The gene calls are TRBV28 and TRBJ2-2; tentative D call: TRBD2 (6 bases). Per the germline V gene, CDR1 is MDHEN and CDR2 is SYDVKM. The CDR3 covers 15 residues. Trimming took off 7 bases at V and 5 bases at J, with 17 bases between the two ends. CDR3 sequence (DNA): TGTGCCAGCACCCCGCGCGGCCGGGGGACCGGGGAGCTGTTTTTT. This translates into CASTPRGRGTGELFF. Combining the CDR3 with reference TRBV28 and TRBJ2-2 gives the whole variable domain DVKVTQSSRYLVKRTGEKVFLECVQDMDHENMFWYRQDPGLGLRLIYFSYDVKMKEKGDIPEGYSVSREKKERFSLILESASTNQTSMYLCASTPRGRGTGELFFGEGSRLTVL.

The rearrangement joins TRBV7-2 to TRBJ1-1; 8 nucleotides align to TRBD1. With V trimmed by 5 bases and J by 11 bases, 16 bases remained unmatched. CDR1 is SGHTA, CDR2 FQGNSA, per germline. The length of the CDR3 is 15 residues. The CDR3 bases are TGTGCCAGCAGCGATCAACCGGGACAGGTGGCGTTGGCTTTCTTT. It yields the protein CASSDQPGQVALAFF.

J is TRBJ1-5 and V is TRBV30, with D uncertain. The CDR3 consists of 14 residues. With 5 bases removed from V and 0 bases from J, the gap between germline ends came to 11 bases. Per germline, CDR1 GTSNPN and CDR2 SVGIG (reference sequence). The CDR3 is CAWDGSYSNQPQHF. The CDR3 nucleotides read TGTGCCTGGGACGGGTCCTATAGCAATCAGCCCCAGCATTTT.

V usage is TRBV7-2 and J usage is TRBJ2-5, with D possibly matching TRBD2 (6 bases). CDR3 length: 16 amino acids. Trimming stripped 4 bases from V and 5 bases from J, with 20 bases between. Germline values: CDR1 SGHTA, CDR2 FQGNSA. CDR3 region: CASSWIGSQEGETQYF. As DNA, the CDR3 is TGTGCCAGCAGCTGGATTGGGTCCCAGGAGGGGGAGACCCAGTACTTC.

This sequence joins TRBV3-1 (or the pseudogene TRBV3-2) and TRBJ2-2; D may match TRBD1 or TRBD2 (5 bases each). Germline CDR1 and CDR2: LGHDT and YNNKEL (reference sequence). This CDR3 spans 15 amino acids. V lost 1 base, J lost 5 bases, and 11 bases lay in between. The CDR3 region has the DNA TGTGCCAGCAGCCAAGCGCCGGGGCTGACCGGGGAGCTGTTTTTT. This translates into CASSQAPGLTGELFF.

V and J are TRBV5-1 and TRBJ2-3; D is tentatively TRBD1 or TRBD2 (6 bases each). V was cut by 0 bases and J by 2 bases, with 19 bases left in between. Germline assignment: CDR1 SGHRS and CDR2 YFSETQ. The CDR3 runs to 18 residues. CDR3 region: CASSLAGRGGLTTDTQYF. DNA for the CDR3: TGCGCCAGCAGCTTGGCCGGGAGAGGGGGGCTGACCACAGATACGCAGTATTTT.

The sample holds one count of this clone. V and J are TRBV28 and TRBJ2-5, with 10 bases identical to TRBD1. Germline lookup yields CDR1 MDHEN and CDR2 SYDVKM. This CDR3 has 16 residues. J was trimmed by 4 bases and V by 4 bases; bases with no gene match: 9. The CDR3 reads CASSSPATGGGETQYF. DNA of the CDR3: TGTGCCAGCAGTTCCCCGGCGACAGGGGGCGGAGAGACCCAGTACTTC. Together with reference TRBV28 and TRBJ2-5, the CDR3 gives the full variable domain: DVKVTQSSRYLVKRTGEKVFLECVQDMDHENMFWYRQDPGLGLRLIYFSYDVKMKEKGDIPEGYSVSREKKERFSLILESASTNQTSMYLCASSSPATGGGETQYFGPGTRLLVL.

Regarding this clone: At one end, the junction sequence differs from germline, possibly due to a read error. The rearrangement joins TRBV7-7 to TRBJ2-1; TRBD2 is a possible D gene (6 bases). This CDR3 contains 15 residues. In germline, CDR1 is SSHAT, CDR2 FNYEAQ (reference sequence). As DNA, the CDR3 is TGTGCTAGCAGCTTAGAGCGGGCTTCCTACAATGAGCAGTTCTTC. Translating it yields CASSLERASYNEQFF.

The CDR3 region is CSVETARDYEQYF. The CDR3 nucleotides are TGCAGCGTTGAAACGGCCAGGGACTACGAGCAGTACTTC. The chain links TRBV29-1 to TRBJ2-7; perhaps TRBD1 as D (5 bases). Trimming took off 2 bases at V and 3 bases at J, with 11 bases between the two ends. CDR3 size: 13 residues. Germline values: CDR1 SQVTM, CDR2 ANQGSEA.

The V call is TRBV7-2, the J call TRBJ2-7; tentatively, D is TRBD1 (5 bases). Trimming pared 7 bases from V and 3 bases from J, leaving 13 bases between. The CDR3 runs to 13 residues. Germline V CDR1 and CDR2: SGHTA, FQGNSA. CDR3 sequence (DNA): TGTGCCAGCACCTGGGGCGCTAGCTACGAGCAGTACTTC. Residues: CASTWGASYEQYF.

This chain uses TRBV6-2 or TRBV6-3 with TRBJ2-7; D ambiguous. Germline-derived CDR1 and CDR2 are MNHEY and SVGEGT. Trimming removed 2 bases from V and 6 bases from J, with 8 bases in between. This CDR3 comprises 12 residues. CDR3 sequence: CASSYLAPEQYF. The CDR3 coding sequence is TGTGCCAGCAGTTACCTTGCGCCCGAGCAGTACTTC.

The chain combines TRBV24-1 with TRBJ2-1; 8 bases map to TRBD1. Unmatched junction bases numbered 3, after V lost 1 base and J lost 2 bases. There are 16 residues in the CDR3. Germline CDR1 is KGHDR and CDR2 is SFDVKD. The CDR3 region has the DNA TGTGCCACCAGTGATTTAGTACAGGGGGCCTACAATGAGCAGTTCTTC. The encoded protein is CATSDLVQGAYNEQFF.

DNA of the CDR3: TGTGCCAGCAGTGACGGGGGGTTGGGTTATTTT. Translated: CASSDGGLGYF. The rearrangement joins TRBV2 to TRBJ2-3, with 7 bases aligning to TRBD2. CDR1 is SNHLY, CDR2 FYNNEI, per germline. This CDR3 comprises 11 residues. V lost 3 bases, J lost 15 bases, and 6 bases stayed unmatched.

This chain links TRBV6-2 or TRBV6-3 with TRBJ2-5, with 9 nucleotides matching TRBD2. The CDR3 spans 15 residues. Germline assignment: CDR1 MNHEY and CDR2 SVGEGT. With 2 bases clipped from V and 5 bases from J, the junction kept 6 bases outside the gene matches. The CDR3 here is CASSYGSGGPETQYF. As DNA, the CDR3 is TGTGCCAGCAGTTACGGTAGCGGGGGACCGGAGACCCAGTACTTC.

The chain links TRBV19 to TRBJ2-7; D is unclear. Trimming stripped 5 bases from V and 1 base from J, with 12 bases between. CDR1 LNHDA and CDR2 SQIVND come from the germline V gene (reference sequence). The CDR3 is made up of 14 amino acids. CDR3 nucleotide sequence: TGTGCCAGTAGTCGCACGTACGATTCCTACGAGCAGTACTTC. Protein sequence: CASSRTYDSYEQYF.

The V call is TRBV5-1, the J call TRBJ2-3; D possibly corresponds to TRBD2 (6 bases). The CDR3 spans 16 residues. Between the trimmed V and J ends, which lost 4 bases and 3 bases, there was a span of 18 bases. Germline lookup yields CDR1 SGHRS and CDR2 YFSETQ. The CDR3 region is CASSVRPAGTTDTQYF. The DNA of the CDR3 is TGCGCCAGCAGCGTCCGACCGGCGGGGACGACAGATACGCAGTATTTT.

The chain joins TRBV10-2 to TRBJ2-6, with D maybe TRBD1 (6 bases). This CDR3 contains 17 residues. V was clipped by 4 bases and J by 0 bases, with 13 bases between them. Looked up from germline, CDR1 is WSHSY and CDR2 is SAAADI. The CDR3 nucleotides are TGCGCCAGCAGTGGCGGACAGCCGAGCTCTGGGGCCAACGTCCTGACTTTC. Its protein product is CASSGGQPSSGANVLTF.

The chain employs TRBV5-1 and TRBJ1-2, with D possibly TRBD1 on 6 matching bases. This CDR3 has 13 residues. V was pared by 4 bases and J by 3 bases, with 10 bases between. CDR1 is SGHRS and CDR2 is YFSETQ in the germline V gene. Written as DNA, the CDR3 is TGCGCCAGCAGCCCACAGGGCTACTATGGCTACACCTTC. This codes for CASSPQGYYGYTF.

The chain uses TRBV11-2 and TRBJ2-5; TRBD2 matches at 15 bases. Trimming removed 5 bases from V and 4 bases from J; junction bases left unmatched: 5. This CDR3 spans 16 amino acids. The germline V gene encodes CDR1 SGHAT and CDR2 FQNNGV. The DNA for the CDR3 is TGTGCCAGCAGCGCCGGACTAGCGGGGGGGCGAGAGACCCAGTACTTC. Its translation is CASSAGLAGGRETQYF.